This T cell receptor (beta chain) was documented in a study of read filtering for tumor transcriptome and immune sequencing. Whole-study context: Among patients, under 20 were male and 14 female, aged about 47 to 80 (mean about 72). By R-ISS, stages I, II and III held 8, 16 and 7 patients. TCR-mapped reads were about 4 to 10.27 million with IR-seq versus roughly 85 to 1,300 with RNA-seq.

Study-wide results and caveats: RNA-seq captured clonotypes less deeply and reliably than IR-seq.

There are many counts of this clonotype. Its matching antigen is unknown. This library used roughly 400 ng RNA and molecular barcoded adaptors spanning alpha/delta and beta/gamma chains. TCRdb redid the calling of the reads with MiXCR, one entry per CDR3 protein. The table has roughly 90,000 distinct CDR3 sequences, roughly 12% seen once; the top ten hold 14% to 15%. J was trimmed by 4 bases and V by 6 bases; bases with no gene match: 11. There are 18 residues in the CDR3. The germline V gene has CDR1 SGHTA and CDR2 FQGNSA. The sample was a population of CD138-negative cells sorted from bone marrow. The clonotype comes from a donor at least 40 years old with multiple myeloma. This chain uses TRBV7-2 with TRBJ2-1; 14 nucleotides agree with TRBD2. In DNA, the CDR3 is TGTGCCAGCAGACCGGGACTAGCGGGAGTTATCGGTTACAATGAGCAGTTCTTC. It specifies CASRPGLAGVIGYNEQFF.